The rows below give T cell receptor beta chains drawn from one sample of a study of blood T cell repertoires in COVID-19. Sequencing used immunoSEQ multiplex PCR; TCRdb keeps in-frame clones, though not all of them. The data contain roughly 240,000 clones, approximately 80% of them singletons. Sample: peripheral blood. All receptors derive from a woman in her 70s with acute or convalescent COVID-19. Each CDR3 is given with its conserved first and last residue. The order of the fields is D gene, V gene, CDR3 protein. D genes are given only for firm matches.

D: .
V: TRBV7-9
CDR3: CASSLVGRGREKLFF

D: TRBD1
V: TRBV30
CDR3: CAWCGQGEYSPLHF

D: .
V: TRBV19
CDR3: CASSFFGAGIYNYGYTF

D: .
V: TRBV28
CDR3: CASSGTTYEKLFF

D: .
V: TRBV10-3
CDR3: CAITPGVAGYGYTF

D: TRBD1
V: TRBV6-4
CDR3: CASSALDRGTEAFF

D: TRBD1
V: TRBV28
CDR3: CATQRTGSYTIYF

D: TRBD1
V: TRBV4-2
CDR3: CASSQRGQGNQPQHF

D: TRBD1
V: TRBV7-8
CDR3: CASSTDRGSEAFF

D: TRBD2
V: TRBV27
CDR3: CASGKGTSGGLTQFF

D: .
V: TRBV11-2
CDR3: CASSPRGNEQYF

D: TRBD1
V: TRBV7-6
CDR3: CASSVGQGLNYGYTF

D: .
V: TRBV9
CDR3: CASSVGTVGSYEQYF

D: .
V: TRBV11-2
CDR3: CASSLGGLSYNEQFF

D: .
V: TRBV4-2
CDR3: CASSQKRQSTNEKLFF

D: .
V: TRBV5-1
CDR3: CASSLGVPTYEQYF

D: TRBD1
V: TRBV7-8
CDR3: CASSFDTGTDNSPLHF

D: TRBD1
V: TRBV5-5
CDR3: CASSSFGTALYEQYF

D: .
V: TRBV2
CDR3: CASSPGIFYGYTF

D: TRBD1
V: TRBV6-1
CDR3: CASSEAGDRVSYGQPQHF

D: TRBD1
V: TRBV19
CDR3: CASSTRTGAANYGYTF

D: .
V: TRBV5-1
CDR3: CASSFSQGNNSPLHF

D: TRBD1
V: TRBV28
CDR3: CASKETGERSPLHF

D: TRBD1
V: TRBV28
CDR3: CASSSPGTGRSNQPQHF

D: .
V: TRBV7-2
CDR3: CASSSFDKHTGELFF

D: TRBD1
V: TRBV19
CDR3: CASSPRTGSNSPLHF

D: .
V: TRBV7-9
CDR3: CASSLTGLNEKLFF

D: TRBD1
V: TRBV27
CDR3: CASSLGTGGNQPQHF

D: .
V: TRBV4-1
CDR3: CASSGGGPGANVLTF

D: .
V: TRBV7-9
CDR3: CASSQEGQYNSPLHF

D: .
V: TRBV29-1
CDR3: CSVGRGNTEAFF

D: TRBD1
V: TRBV27
CDR3: CASSLSRTGINGYTF

D: .
V: TRBV19
CDR3: CASSIADVGNQPQHF

D: .
V: TRBV18
CDR3: CASSPVTGSNQPQHF

D: TRBD1
V: TRBV5-4
CDR3: CASSLGARGSGTDTQYF

D: .
V: TRBV12-3/TRBV12-4
CDR3: CASGHGTNTEAFF

D: .
V: TRBV19
CDR3: CASTPVRGTGELFF

D: .
V: TRBV4-2
CDR3: CASSPTGQGNEKLFF

D: .
V: TRBV5-6
CDR3: CASSPRGGGASYEQYF

D: TRBD1
V: TRBV4-1
CDR3: CASSQDERGRNEKLFF

D: TRBD1
V: TRBV30
CDR3: CAWRPLGQGAGQPQHF

D: TRBD1
V: TRBV27
CDR3: CASKLTGENTEAFF